The clone carrying this T cell receptor beta chain has just a few counts. The antigen is unknown. A quantitative 5'-RACE method, one with molecular barcodes, was used to make TCR beta libraries. TCRdb reprocessed the 5' RACE reads with MiXCR, giving one entry per CDR3 protein. Of about 840,000 distinct CDR3 sequences listed, 12% are singletons. The CDR3 has 14 amino acids. The V end was cut by 3 bases, the J end by 5 bases, with 11 bases between. This entry comes from a study of CD8 T cells in ankylosing spondylitis. The study's findings and limits: A TCR beta motif made of eight highly homologous variants seemed typical of ankylosing spondylitis blood.

The clonotype was recovered from a male donor with ankylosing spondylitis. V usage is TRBV12-3 or TRBV12-4 and J usage is TRBJ1-5; D gene unclear. Sequencing was carried out using blood, either unsorted or a sorted T cell fraction (not recorded which). CDR3 protein: CASSFRRVHQPQHF. DNA for the CDR3: TGTGCCAGCAGTTTTCGGAGGGTCCATCAGCCCCAGCATTTT.